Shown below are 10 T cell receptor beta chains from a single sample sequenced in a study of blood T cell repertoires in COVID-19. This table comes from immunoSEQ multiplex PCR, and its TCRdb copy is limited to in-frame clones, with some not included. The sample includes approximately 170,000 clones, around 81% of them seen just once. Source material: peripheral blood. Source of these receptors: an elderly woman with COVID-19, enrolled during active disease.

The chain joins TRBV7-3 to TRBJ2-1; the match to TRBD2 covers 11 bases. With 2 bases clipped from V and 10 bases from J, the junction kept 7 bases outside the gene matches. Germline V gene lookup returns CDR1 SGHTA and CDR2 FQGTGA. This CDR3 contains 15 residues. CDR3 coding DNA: TGTGCCAGCAGCTTAGTAACTAGCGGGAGTAACGAGCAGTTCTTC. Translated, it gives CASSLVTSGSNEQFF.

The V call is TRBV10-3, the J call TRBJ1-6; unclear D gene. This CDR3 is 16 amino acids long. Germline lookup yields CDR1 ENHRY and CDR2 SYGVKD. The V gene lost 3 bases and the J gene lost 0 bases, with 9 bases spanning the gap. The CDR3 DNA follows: TGTGCCATCAGTGACAAGAGGAGCTCCTATAATTCACCCCTCCACTTT. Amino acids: CAISDKRSSYNSPLHF.

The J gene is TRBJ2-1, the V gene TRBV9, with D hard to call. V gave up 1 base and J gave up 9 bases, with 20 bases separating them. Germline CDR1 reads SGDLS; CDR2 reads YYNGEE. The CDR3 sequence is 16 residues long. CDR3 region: CASSVLPGLELGEQFF. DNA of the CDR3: TGTGCCAGCAGCGTACTTCCTGGCCTGGAGTTAGGTGAGCAGTTCTTC.

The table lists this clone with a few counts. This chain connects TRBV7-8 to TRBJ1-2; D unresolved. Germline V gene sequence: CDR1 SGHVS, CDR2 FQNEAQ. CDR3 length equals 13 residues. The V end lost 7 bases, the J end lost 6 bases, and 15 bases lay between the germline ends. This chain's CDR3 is CASTNTRGHGYTF. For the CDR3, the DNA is TGTGCCAGCACCAACACCCGAGGCCATGGCTACACCTTC.

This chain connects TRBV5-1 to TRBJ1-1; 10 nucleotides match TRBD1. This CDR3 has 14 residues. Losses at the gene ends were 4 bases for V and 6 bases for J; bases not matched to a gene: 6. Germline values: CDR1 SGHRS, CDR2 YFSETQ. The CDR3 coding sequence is TGCGCCAGCAGCCCGCTGGACAGGGGGGCTGAAGCTTTCTTT. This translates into CASSPLDRGAEAFF.

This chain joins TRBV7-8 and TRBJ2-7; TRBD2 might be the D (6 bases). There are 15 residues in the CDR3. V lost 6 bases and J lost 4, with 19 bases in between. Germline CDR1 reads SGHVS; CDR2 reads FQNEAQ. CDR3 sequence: CASSSGRQLKYEQYF. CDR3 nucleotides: TGTGCCAGCAGTTCTGGGAGGCAGCTAAAGTACGAGCAGTACTTC.

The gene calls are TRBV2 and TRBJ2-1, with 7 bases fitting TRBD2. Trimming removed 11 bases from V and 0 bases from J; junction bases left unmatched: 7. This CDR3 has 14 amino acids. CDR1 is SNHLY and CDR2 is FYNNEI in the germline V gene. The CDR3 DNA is TGTGCCGGGAGGGAGTCCAGCTCCTACAATGAGCAGTTCTTC. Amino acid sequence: CAGRESSSYNEQFF.

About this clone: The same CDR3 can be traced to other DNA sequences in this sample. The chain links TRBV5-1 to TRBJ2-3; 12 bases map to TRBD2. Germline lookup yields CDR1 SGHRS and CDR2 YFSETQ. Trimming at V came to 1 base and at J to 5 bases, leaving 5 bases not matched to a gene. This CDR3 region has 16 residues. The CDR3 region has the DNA TGCGCCAGCAGCTTGCTAGCGGGGGGGCCGGGAGATACGCAGTATTTT. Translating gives CASSLLAGGPGDTQYF.

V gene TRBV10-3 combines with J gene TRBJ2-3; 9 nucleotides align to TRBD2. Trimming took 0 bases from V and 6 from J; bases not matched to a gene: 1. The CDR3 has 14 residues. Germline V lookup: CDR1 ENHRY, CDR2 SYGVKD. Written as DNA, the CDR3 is TGTGCCATCAGTGAGTCGACTAGCGGTGATACGCAGTATTTT. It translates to CAISESTSGDTQYF.

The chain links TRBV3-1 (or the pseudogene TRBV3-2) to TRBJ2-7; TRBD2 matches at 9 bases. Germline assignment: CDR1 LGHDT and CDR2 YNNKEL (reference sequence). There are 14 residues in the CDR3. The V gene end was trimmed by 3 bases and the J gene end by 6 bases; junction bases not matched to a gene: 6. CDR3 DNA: TGTGCCAGCAGCCATAGCGGGAGTCCGCTCGAGCAGTACTTC. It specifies CASSHSGSPLEQYF.